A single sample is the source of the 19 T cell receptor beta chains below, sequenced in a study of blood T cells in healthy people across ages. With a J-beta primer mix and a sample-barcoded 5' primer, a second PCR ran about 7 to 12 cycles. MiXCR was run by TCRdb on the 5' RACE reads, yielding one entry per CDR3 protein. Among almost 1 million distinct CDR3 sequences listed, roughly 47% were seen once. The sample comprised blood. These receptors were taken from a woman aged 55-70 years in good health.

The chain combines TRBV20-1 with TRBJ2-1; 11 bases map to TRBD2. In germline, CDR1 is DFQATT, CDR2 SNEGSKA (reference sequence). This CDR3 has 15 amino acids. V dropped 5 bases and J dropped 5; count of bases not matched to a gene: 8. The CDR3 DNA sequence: TGCAGTGCTTTAATAGGGACTAGCGGAGACAATGAGCAGTTCTTC. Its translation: CSALIGTSGDNEQFF.

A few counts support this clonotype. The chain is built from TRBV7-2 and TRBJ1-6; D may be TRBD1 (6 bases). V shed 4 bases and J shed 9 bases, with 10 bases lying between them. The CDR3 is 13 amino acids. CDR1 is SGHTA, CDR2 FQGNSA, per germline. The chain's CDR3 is CASSSTGVSPLHF. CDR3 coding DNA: TGTGCCAGCAGCTCGACAGGTGTTTCACCCCTCCACTTT. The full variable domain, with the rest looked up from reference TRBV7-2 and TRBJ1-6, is GAGVSQSPSNKVTEKGKDVELRCDPISGHTALYWYRQSLGQGLEFLIYFQGNSAPDKSGLPSDRFSAERTGGSVSTLTIQRTQQEDSAVYLCASSSTGVSPLHFGNGTRLTVT.

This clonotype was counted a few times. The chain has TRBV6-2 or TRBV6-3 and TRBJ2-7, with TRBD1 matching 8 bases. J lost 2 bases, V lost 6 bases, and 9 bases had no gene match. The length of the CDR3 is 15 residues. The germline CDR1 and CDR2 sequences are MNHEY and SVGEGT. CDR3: CASRPGTGGAYEQYF. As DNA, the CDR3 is TGTGCCAGCAGGCCCGGGACAGGTGGAGCCTACGAGCAGTACTTC.

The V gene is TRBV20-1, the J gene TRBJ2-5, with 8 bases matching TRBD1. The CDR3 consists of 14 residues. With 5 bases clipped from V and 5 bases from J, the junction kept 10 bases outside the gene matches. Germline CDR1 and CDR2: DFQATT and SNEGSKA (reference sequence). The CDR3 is CSAPRGQGDETQYF. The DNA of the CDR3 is TGCAGTGCTCCCAGGGGGCAGGGTGATGAGACCCAGTACTTC.

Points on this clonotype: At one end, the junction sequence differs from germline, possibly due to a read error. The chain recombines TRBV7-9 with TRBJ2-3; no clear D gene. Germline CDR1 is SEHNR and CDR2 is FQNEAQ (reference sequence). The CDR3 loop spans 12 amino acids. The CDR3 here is CSSSLIGDTQYF. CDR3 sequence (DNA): TGTTCCAGCAGCTTGATTGGGGATACGCAGTATTTT.

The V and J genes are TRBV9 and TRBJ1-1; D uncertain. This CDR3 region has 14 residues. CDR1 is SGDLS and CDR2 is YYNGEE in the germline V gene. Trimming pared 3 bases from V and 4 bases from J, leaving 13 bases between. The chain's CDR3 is CASSAGRRGTEAFF. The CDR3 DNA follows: TGTGCCAGCAGCGCCGGGCGGCGGGGCACTGAAGCTTTCTTT.

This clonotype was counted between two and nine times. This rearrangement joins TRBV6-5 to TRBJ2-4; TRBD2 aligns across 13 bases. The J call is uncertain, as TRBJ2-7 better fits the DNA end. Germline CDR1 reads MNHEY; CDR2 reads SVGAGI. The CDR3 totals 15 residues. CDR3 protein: CASSSRLAGGNEQYF. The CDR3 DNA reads TGTGCCAGCAGTTCTCGACTAGCGGGAGGTAACGAGCAGTACTTC.

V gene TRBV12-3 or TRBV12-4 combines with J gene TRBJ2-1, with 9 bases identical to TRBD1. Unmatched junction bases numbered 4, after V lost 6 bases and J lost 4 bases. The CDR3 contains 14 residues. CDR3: CASSHRGLYNEQFF. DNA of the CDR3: TGTGCCAGCAGCCACAGGGGGCTTTACAATGAGCAGTTCTTC.

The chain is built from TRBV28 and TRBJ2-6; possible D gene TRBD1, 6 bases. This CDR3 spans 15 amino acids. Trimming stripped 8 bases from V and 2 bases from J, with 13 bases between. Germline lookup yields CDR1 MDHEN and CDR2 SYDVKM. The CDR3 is CASVLSGAGANVLTF. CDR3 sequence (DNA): TGTGCCAGCGTCTTATCAGGGGCTGGGGCCAACGTCCTGACTTTC.

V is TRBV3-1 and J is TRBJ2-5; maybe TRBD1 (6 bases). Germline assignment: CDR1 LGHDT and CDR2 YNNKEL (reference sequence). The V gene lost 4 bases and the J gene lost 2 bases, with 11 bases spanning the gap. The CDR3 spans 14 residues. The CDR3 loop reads CASSPGTWQETQYF. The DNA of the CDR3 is TGTGCCAGCAGCCCTGGGACATGGCAAGAGACCCAGTACTTC.

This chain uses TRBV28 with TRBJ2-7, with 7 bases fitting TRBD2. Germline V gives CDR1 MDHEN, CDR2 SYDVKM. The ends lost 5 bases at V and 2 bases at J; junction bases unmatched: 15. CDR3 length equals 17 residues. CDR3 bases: TGTGCCAGCAGTACTACCTTTGGGGGGGGGTTTCCCTACGAGCAGTACTTC. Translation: CASSTTFGGGFPYEQYF. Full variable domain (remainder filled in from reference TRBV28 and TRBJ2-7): DVKVTQSSRYLVKRTGEKVFLECVQDMDHENMFWYRQDPGLGLRLIYFSYDVKMKEKGDIPEGYSVSREKKERFSLILESASTNQTSMYLCASSTTFGGGFPYEQYFGPGTRLTVT.

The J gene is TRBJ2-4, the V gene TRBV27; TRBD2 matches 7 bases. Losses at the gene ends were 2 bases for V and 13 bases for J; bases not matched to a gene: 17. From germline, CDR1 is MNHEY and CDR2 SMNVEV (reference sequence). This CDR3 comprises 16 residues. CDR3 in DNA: TGTGCCAGCAGTTTAAGAGGGCTAGCGGAGCCTAGGGAGCAGTACTTC. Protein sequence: CASSLRGLAEPREQYF.

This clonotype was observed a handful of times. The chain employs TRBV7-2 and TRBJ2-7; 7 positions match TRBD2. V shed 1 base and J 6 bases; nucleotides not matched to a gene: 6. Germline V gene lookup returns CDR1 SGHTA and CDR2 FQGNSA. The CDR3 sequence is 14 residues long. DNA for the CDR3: TGTGCCAGCAGCTTAGTGGGAGGGCAGGGCGAGCAGTACTTC. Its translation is CASSLVGGQGEQYF.

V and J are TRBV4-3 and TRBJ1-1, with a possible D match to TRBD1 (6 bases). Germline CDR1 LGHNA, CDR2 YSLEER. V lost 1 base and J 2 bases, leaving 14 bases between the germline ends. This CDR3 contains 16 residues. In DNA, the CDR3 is TGCGCCAGCAGCCAAGTTTCCGACAGGTATAACACTGAAGCTTTCTTT. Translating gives CASSQVSDRYNTEAFF.

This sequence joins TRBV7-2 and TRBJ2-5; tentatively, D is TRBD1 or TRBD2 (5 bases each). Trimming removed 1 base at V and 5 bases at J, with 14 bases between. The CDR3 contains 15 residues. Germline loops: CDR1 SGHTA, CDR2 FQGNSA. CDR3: CASSLVRGADETQYF. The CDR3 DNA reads TGTGCCAGCAGCTTAGTTCGGGGCGCAGACGAGACCCAGTACTTC.

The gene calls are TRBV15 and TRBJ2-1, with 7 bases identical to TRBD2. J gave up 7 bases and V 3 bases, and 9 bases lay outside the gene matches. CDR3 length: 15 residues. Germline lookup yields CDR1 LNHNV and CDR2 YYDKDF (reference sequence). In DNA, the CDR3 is TGTGCCACCAGCAGGAGGACCCCGGGGGGTAATGAGCAGTTCTTC. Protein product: CATSRRTPGGNEQFF.

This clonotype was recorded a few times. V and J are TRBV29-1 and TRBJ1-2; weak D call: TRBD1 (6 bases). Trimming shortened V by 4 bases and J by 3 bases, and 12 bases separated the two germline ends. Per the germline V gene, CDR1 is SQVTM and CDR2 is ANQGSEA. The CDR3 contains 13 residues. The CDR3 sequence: CSVGTGADYGYTF. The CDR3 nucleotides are TGCAGCGTTGGTACGGGGGCCGACTATGGCTACACCTTC.

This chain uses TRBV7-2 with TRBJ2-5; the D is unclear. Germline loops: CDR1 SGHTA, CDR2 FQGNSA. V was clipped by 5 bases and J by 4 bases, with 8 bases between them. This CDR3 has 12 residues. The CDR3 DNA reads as TGTGCCAGCAGCCCCCTTGTAGAGACCCAGTACTTC. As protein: CASSPLVETQYF.

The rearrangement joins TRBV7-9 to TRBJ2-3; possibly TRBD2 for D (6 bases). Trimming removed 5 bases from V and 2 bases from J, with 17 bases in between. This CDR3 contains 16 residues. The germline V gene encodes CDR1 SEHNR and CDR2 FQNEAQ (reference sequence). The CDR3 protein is CASSPDRDSYTDTQYF. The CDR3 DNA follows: TGTGCCAGCAGCCCGGACCGGGACTCGTACACAGATACGCAGTATTTT.